The following is a T cell receptor beta chain sequence with its context. Its antigen is unidentified. The sample originates from a study of CXCR3-negative and CXCR3-positive naive CD8 T cells. Study-wide context: Roughly 1.5 +/- 0.3 million TRB reads came from each library, giving around 140 million in total.

TRB cDNA was prepared as libraries by UMI-labeled 5' RACE. TCRdb reprocessed the 5' RACE reads; each CDR3 protein has one entry and no DNA is given. This table lists approximately 130,000 distinct CDR3 sequences. Germline V gene lookup returns CDR1 LGHNA and CDR2 YNFKEQ. This CDR3 contains 15 residues. Whole-study results and caveats: CXCR3-expressing naive cells carried TRB CDR3s more hydrophobic than those of CXCR3-negative naive cells.

Sequencing was carried out using naive CXCR3+ CD8+ T cells from blood. Subset defined: CD45RO-CCR7+CD27+CD95- naive CD8+ T cells expressing CXCR3 (TNR3+). The clonotype comes from a human donor in good health. Some clones in this sample may be carry-over from other donors' samples. J is TRBJ1-3 and V is TRBV4-2; TCRdb's assignment of TRBD1 cannot be checked, as there is no DNA. The CDR3 is CASSQVPWSGNTIYF.